The 11 T cell receptor beta chains below were found in one sample sequenced in a study of blood T cell repertoires in COVID-19. Method: immunoSEQ multiplex PCR; TCRdb's copy keeps in-frame clones and lacks some. The sample includes more than 250,000 clones, more than 75% of them seen just once. Source material: PBMCs or T cells enriched from blood (not recorded which). The receptors stem from a woman between 18 and 29 years old who had recovered from COVID-19.

This rearrangement joins TRBV6-2 or TRBV6-3 to TRBJ2-1; 10 nucleotides line up with TRBD2. From germline, CDR1 is MNHEY and CDR2 SVGEGT. The CDR3 extends over 18 amino acids. V shed 2 bases and J 5 bases; nucleotides not matched to a gene: 12. The CDR3, as DNA: TGTGCCAGCAGTTACAGGCTAGCGGGAGCCCTGGTCCACAATGAGCAGTTCTTC. It yields the protein CASSYRLAGALVHNEQFF.

The sample holds one count of this clone. The CDR3 sequence: CSVRVLEAFF. In DNA, the CDR3 is TGCAGCGTGAGGGTCTTGGAAGCTTTCTTT. The chain links TRBV29-1 to TRBJ1-1; the D is unclear. The CDR3 runs to 10 residues. Germline CDR1 reads SQVTM; CDR2 reads ANQGSEA. V was trimmed by 6 bases and J by 8 bases, leaving 10 bases between them.

The CDR3 region is CASSFLATHGNEQFF. The CDR3 DNA reads as TGTGCCAGCAGCTTTCTAGCGACACACGGCAATGAGCAGTTCTTC. The chain links TRBV5-5 to TRBJ2-1; TRBD2 is a possible D gene (6 bases). The germline V gene encodes CDR1 SGHKS and CDR2 YYEKEE (reference sequence). V lost 2 bases to trimming and J lost 6 bases, with 15 bases between them. This CDR3 contains 15 residues.

The chain employs TRBV2 and TRBJ1-1; the D is unclear. Germline loops: CDR1 SNHLY, CDR2 FYNNEI. Between the trimmed V and J ends, which lost 3 bases and 0 bases, there was a span of 8 bases. CDR3 size: 14 residues. CDR3 DNA: TGTGCCAGCAGTGAGTGGGAGGTGAACACTGAAGCTTTCTTT. Translating gives CASSEWEVNTEAFF.

The CDR3 loop is CASIERGGTGELFF. DNA for the CDR3: TGTGCCAGCATCGAGAGGGGGGGAACCGGGGAGCTGTTTTTT. The chain joins TRBV2 to TRBJ2-2; maybe TRBD2 (7 bases). Trimming removed 7 bases from V and 5 bases from J, with 14 bases in between. This CDR3 is built from 14 residues. Germline assignment: CDR1 SNHLY and CDR2 FYNNEI. The full variable domain, with the rest looked up from reference TRBV2 and TRBJ2-2, is EPEVTQTPSHQVTQMGQEVILRCVPISNHLYFYWYRQILGQKVEFLVSFYNNEISEKSEIFDDQFSVERPDGSNFTLKIRSTKLEDSAMYFCASIERGGTGELFFGEGSRLTVL.

V gene TRBV27 combines with J gene TRBJ2-7, with 15 bases lining up with TRBD2. V lost 5 bases and J lost 0; bases outside the gene matches: 8. Per the germline V gene, CDR1 is MNHEY and CDR2 is SMNVEV (reference sequence). The CDR3 runs to 18 residues. CDR3 residues: CASSPLGLAGGSSYEQYF. CDR3 nucleotide sequence: TGTGCCAGCAGTCCACTGGGACTAGCGGGGGGTTCCTCCTACGAGCAGTACTTC.

The gene calls are TRBV29-1 and TRBJ1-1; weak D call: TRBD1 (5 bases). Germline V gene lookup returns CDR1 SQVTM and CDR2 ANQGSEA. The CDR3 length is 12 residues. V was shortened by 8 bases and J by 4 bases, with 14 bases between the two germline ends. The CDR3 spells CSSRTSGTEAFF. DNA for the CDR3: TGCAGCTCTCGGACATCGGGCACTGAAGCTTTCTTT. The variable domain in full, with the rest retrieved from reference TRBV29-1 and TRBJ1-1, is SAVISQKPSRDICQRGTSLTIQCQVDSQVTMMFWYRQQPGQSLTLIATANQGSEATYESGFVIDKFPISRPNLTFSTLTVSNMSPEDSSIYLCSSRTSGTEAFFGQGTRLTVV.

The V gene is TRBV10-2, the J gene TRBJ2-7; D may be TRBD1 (6 bases). Trimming pared 6 bases from V and 7 bases from J, leaving 19 bases between. CDR1 and CDR2 (germline): WSHSY, SAAADI. The CDR3 covers 14 residues. The CDR3 sequence is CASSKRDNRVEQYF. In nucleotides, the CDR3 is TGCGCCAGCAGCAAACGGGACAACAGGGTGGAGCAGTACTTC.

CDR3 sequence reads: CASSLSAGNQPQHF. The CDR3 nucleotides read TGTGCCAGCAGTTTATCCGCGGGCAATCAGCCCCAGCATTTT. This sequence joins TRBV27 and TRBJ1-5; the D is unclear. This CDR3 contains 14 residues. The V gene's germline CDR1 is MNHEY and CDR2 SMNVEV (reference sequence). V was trimmed by 0 bases and J by 2 bases, leaving 5 bases between them.

The J gene is TRBJ2-1, the V gene TRBV14; D gene uncertain. V lost 4 bases and J 3 bases, leaving 7 bases between the germline ends. This CDR3 has 13 residues. Germline CDR1 reads SGHDN; CDR2 reads FVKESK. CDR3 sequence (DNA): TGTGCCAGCAGCCGAAGGAGCTACAATGAGCAGTTCTTC. Protein sequence: CASSRRSYNEQFF.

The V gene is TRBV7-3, the J gene TRBJ1-1, with D hard to call. Trimming removed 5 bases at V and 1 base at J, with 11 bases between. Germline V gene data show CDR1 as SGHTA and CDR2 as FQGTGA. The CDR3 extends over 14 amino acids. The CDR3 DNA reads TGTGCCAGCAGCGGCGACGGAGCGAACACTGAAGCTTTCTTT. It is translated as CASSGDGANTEAFF.